The 25 T cell receptor beta chains given below trace back to one sample, sequenced in a study of T cells in Graves' hyperthyroidism and ophthalmopathy. Authors of the study amplified TCR beta CDR3 regions from RNA transcripts. During a first-round RT-PCR of the TCR CDR3, the HTBI primer set was used. TCRdb reprocessed the multiplex PCR reads with MiXCR, giving one entry per CDR3 protein. The sample lists about 400,000 distinct CDR3 sequences, approximately 14% seen once, with around a quarter in the top ten. Material: blood. The origin of the receptors is a woman aged 18-35 years with Graves' hyperthyroidism that later progressed to Graves' ophthalmopathy.

The chain combines TRBV11-2 with TRBJ2-2; D gene ambiguous. The ends were cut back, 1 base at V and 1 base at J, with 16 bases in the middle. The CDR3 sequence is 18 residues long. CDR1 and CDR2 from the germline V gene are SGHAT and FQNNGV. CDR3 sequence reads: CASSLGPPAGLNTGELFF. The CDR3 DNA follows: TGTGCCAGCAGCTTAGGGCCCCCGGCAGGATTGAACACCGGGGAGCTGTTTTTT.

This clonotype was observed many times. The chain has TRBV7-9 and TRBJ2-7; 11 bases line up with TRBD2. Germline V lookup: CDR1 SEHNR, CDR2 FQNEAQ (reference sequence). The V gene end was trimmed by 3 bases and the J gene end by 3 bases; junction bases not matched to a gene: 4. This CDR3 spans 15 amino acids. The CDR3 bases are TGTGCCAGCAGCTTCGAACTAGCGGGAGTCTACGAGCAGTACTTC. Translation: CASSFELAGVYEQYF.

The chain carries TRBV28 and TRBJ1-6; D is perhaps TRBD1 (6 bases). This CDR3 spans 20 amino acids. The germline CDR1 and CDR2 sequences are MDHEN and SYDVKM. Trimming removed 5 bases at V and 0 bases at J, with 23 bases between. In nucleotides, the CDR3 is TGTGCCAGCAGTACCACCGGGGGGACAAGGCAAAGCTCCTATAATTCACCCCTCCACTTT. Translation gives CASSTTGGTRQSSYNSPLHF.

CDR3 amino acids: CASSYDGGRGGYTF. The CDR3 DNA follows: TGTGCCAGCAGTTACGACGGGGGGCGCGGTGGCTACACCTTC. V gene TRBV6-5 combines with J gene TRBJ1-2, with D maybe TRBD1 (6 bases). The V end lost 2 bases, the J end lost 7 bases, and 14 bases lay between the germline ends. Germline V gene sequence: CDR1 MNHEY, CDR2 SVGAGI. The length of the CDR3 is 14 residues.

This clonotype was counted ten times or more. J is TRBJ1-1 and V is TRBV28; a weak D match, TRBD1 (5 bases). The V gene lost 3 bases and the J gene lost 7 bases, with 18 bases spanning the gap. The V gene's germline CDR1 is MDHEN and CDR2 SYDVKM. This CDR3 is 15 amino acids long. CDR3 in DNA: TGTGCCAGCAGTTTTTGGGACGGCCATCCCGGTGAAGCTTTCTTT. Translating gives CASSFWDGHPGEAFF.

This clonotype was detected a few times. The chain joins TRBV4-3 to TRBJ2-7; 7 nucleotides line up with TRBD1. The CDR3 runs to 16 residues. Germline V lookup: CDR1 LGHNA, CDR2 YSLEER. Trimming removed 0 bases from V and 5 bases from J; junction bases left unmatched: 10. The CDR3 spells CASSQDLLNRGDEQYF. The CDR3 region has the DNA TGCGCCAGCAGCCAAGACTTGTTAAACAGGGGCGACGAGCAGTACTTC.

Notes on this clonotype: An end of the junction does not agree with germline; a read error may underlie this. The J gene is TRBJ1-4, the V gene TRBV6-2 or TRBV6-3; 7 bases agree with TRBD1. Germline V lookup: CDR1 MNHEY, CDR2 SVGEGT. The CDR3 consists of 14 residues. CDR3 nucleotide sequence: TGTGCCAGCAGCTCCGGGACAGTTAATGAAAAACTGTCTTTT. This encodes CASSSGTVNEKLSF.

This clonotype was found many times. The J gene is TRBJ2-5, the V gene TRBV5-6; TRBD2 matches at 9 bases. The trim removed 7 bases at V and 7 bases at J, leaving 14 bases unmatched. Germline CDR1 is SGHDT and CDR2 is YYEEEE. This CDR3 is 15 amino acids long. Here the CDR3 DNA reads TGTGCCAGCGCGGAGGTAGCGGGAGTCTGGGGGACCCAGTACTTC. This translates into CASAEVAGVWGTQYF.

The chain recombines TRBV7-9 with TRBJ2-7; 11 bases map to TRBD1. This CDR3 has 15 amino acids. Germline lookup yields CDR1 SEHNR and CDR2 FQNEAQ (reference sequence). After removal of 3 bases from V and 2 bases from J, the junction contained 3 bases not matched to a gene. CDR3 bases: TGTGCCAGCAGCTTTGGACAGGGGGCCCCCTACGAGCAGTACTTC. Translation: CASSFGQGAPYEQYF.

This clonotype was seen more than once but under ten times. V is TRBV20-1 and J is TRBJ1-5; D is possibly TRBD1 (5 bases). Trimming stripped 6 bases from V and 3 bases from J, with 15 bases between. The CDR3 is 14 residues long. The germline CDR1 and CDR2 sequences are DFQATT and SNEGSKA (reference sequence). The CDR3 sequence is CSAYAGTSNQPQHF. The CDR3 DNA reads as TGCAGTGCGTACGCCGGGACCTCCAATCAGCCCCAGCATTTT.

The sample holds many counts of this clonotype. The chain links TRBV27 to TRBJ2-1; D gene unclear. Germline CDR1 is MNHEY and CDR2 is SMNVEV (reference sequence). The CDR3 contains 14 residues. V lost 6 bases to trimming and J lost 4 bases, with 13 bases between them. In nucleotides, the CDR3 is TGTGCCAGCAGCGGGCTGACGACTTACAATGAGCAGTTCTTC. Protein product: CASSGLTTYNEQFF.

This CDR3 is CATSRVWDSRNQPQHF. The CDR3 DNA reads as TGTGCCACCAGCAGAGTTTGGGACAGTCGCAATCAGCCCCAGCATTTT. The chain is built from TRBV15 and TRBJ1-5; TRBD1 agrees at 7 bases. Germline CDR1 is LNHNV and CDR2 is YYDKDF (reference sequence). The junction had 5 bases not matched to a gene; V was cut back by 1 base and J by 2 bases. The CDR3 consists of 16 residues.

The gene calls are TRBV28 and TRBJ1-1; 7 bases map to TRBD1. From germline, CDR1 is MDHEN and CDR2 SYDVKM. This CDR3 spans 16 amino acids. V dropped 6 bases and J dropped 1; count of bases not matched to a gene: 11. The CDR3 DNA sequence: TGTGCCAGCAGAAGAAGACAGGGTATGGCGAACACTGAAGCTTTCTTT. Translated, it gives CASRRRQGMANTEAFF.

This clonotype has a count of ten or more. The chain couples TRBV28 to TRBJ2-7, with 9 bases that match TRBD1. Germline-derived CDR1 and CDR2 are MDHEN and SYDVKM. V trimming: 6 bases; J trimming: 4 bases; junction bases outside the gene matches: 1. The CDR3 is made up of 12 amino acids. The CDR3 region is CASRDRGYEQYF. The CDR3 region has the DNA TGTGCCAGCAGAGACAGGGGGTACGAGCAGTACTTC.

This clonotype was recorded at least ten times. The J gene is TRBJ2-7, the V gene TRBV2; D remains unclear. V lost 6 bases and J 4 bases, leaving 16 bases between the germline ends. The CDR3 covers 14 residues. Germline V gene data show CDR1 as SNHLY and CDR2 as FYNNEI. This CDR3 reads CASSLLLVQYEQYF. The CDR3 nucleotides read TGTGCCAGCAGCCTCCTGCTGGTACAATACGAGCAGTACTTC.

The table lists this clonotype with many counts. The J gene is TRBJ2-5, the V gene TRBV19, with D perhaps matching TRBD1 (5 bases). V was pared by 6 bases and J by 5 bases, with 19 bases between. CDR1 is LNHDA, CDR2 SQIVND, per germline (reference sequence). The CDR3 runs to 15 residues. This CDR3 reads CASRPAAAGRETQYF. The CDR3 DNA reads as TGTGCCAGTAGGCCGGCCGCGGCAGGGCGGGAGACCCAGTACTTC.

This clonotype occurred many times. This rearrangement joins TRBV5-1 to TRBJ2-3; D could derive from TRBD1 or TRBD2 (5 bases each). Germline lookup yields CDR1 SGHRS and CDR2 YFSETQ. This CDR3 region has 13 residues. Trimming pared 4 bases from V and 8 bases from J, leaving 14 bases between. The CDR3: CASSPLERGTQYF. The DNA for the CDR3 is TGCGCCAGCAGCCCCTTGGAGAGGGGTACGCAGTATTTT.

This clonotype was counted at least ten times. The gene calls are TRBV20-1 and TRBJ2-7; D perhaps matches TRBD1 (8 bases). This CDR3 contains 16 residues. Germline V gene lookup returns CDR1 DFQATT and CDR2 SNEGSKA (reference sequence). V gave up 6 bases and J gave up 1 base, with 22 bases separating them. This CDR3 is CSALPSNRGGSYEQYF. The DNA of the CDR3 is TGCAGTGCCCTCCCTTCGAACAGGGGGGGTTCCTACGAGCAGTACTTC.

This clonotype has more than one count but fewer than ten. The chain links TRBV4-1 to TRBJ2-1; 10 nucleotides agree with TRBD2. The V gene end was trimmed by 4 bases and the J gene end by 4 bases; junction bases not matched to a gene: 7. Germline V gene lookup returns CDR1 MGHRA and CDR2 YSYEKL. This CDR3 region has 16 residues. CDR3 sequence: CASSPPSGSTYNEQFF. Here the CDR3 DNA reads TGCGCCAGCAGCCCCCCTAGCGGGAGTACTTACAATGAGCAGTTCTTC.

In its sample, this clonotype was seen many times. This chain connects TRBV20-1 to TRBJ2-1, with TRBD2 matching 13 bases. CDR1 and CDR2 (germline): DFQATT, SNEGSKA (reference sequence). The CDR3 loop spans 15 amino acids. V trimming: 3 bases; J trimming: 8 bases; junction bases outside the gene matches: 7. The DNA for the CDR3 is TGCAGTGCTAGTCCACTAGCGGGAGGGCAGTATGAGCAGTTCTTC. The encoded protein is CSASPLAGGQYEQFF.

The sample holds many counts of this clonotype. V usage is TRBV2 and J usage is TRBJ2-7, with TRBD2 as a possible D gene (5 bases). CDR1 is SNHLY and CDR2 is FYNNEI in the germline V gene. V gave up 3 bases and J gave up 3 bases, with 15 bases separating them. There are 15 residues in the CDR3. The CDR3 DNA sequence: TGTGCCAGCAGTGAGTCCCCACGGGGAGACTACGAGCAGTACTTC. This encodes CASSESPRGDYEQYF.

This clonotype was seen repeatedly, ten times or more. V is TRBV5-1 and J is TRBJ2-3; D perhaps matches TRBD1 (6 bases). Trimming removed 1 base from V and 2 bases from J, with 11 bases in between. The CDR3 consists of 15 residues. Germline CDR1 is SGHRS and CDR2 is YFSETQ. The CDR3 spells CASSLPRGYTDTQYF. DNA for the CDR3: TGCGCCAGCAGCTTGCCCAGGGGATACACAGATACGCAGTATTTT. The full variable domain, rest sourced from reference TRBV5-1 and TRBJ2-3, is KAGVTQTPRYLIKTRGQQVTLSCSPISGHRSVSWYQQTPGQGLQFLFEYFSETQRNKGNFPGRFSGRQFSNSRSEMNVSTLELGDSALYLCASSLPRGYTDTQYFGPGTRLTVL.

This clonotype has ten or more counts. This rearrangement joins TRBV11-2 to TRBJ2-1, with no clear D. This CDR3 contains 13 residues. V lost 4 bases and J 0 bases, leaving 4 bases between the germline ends. Germline CDR1 is SGHAT and CDR2 is FQNNGV. Here the CDR3 reads CASSSDSYNEQFF. The CDR3 bases are TGTGCCAGCAGCTCGGACTCCTACAATGAGCAGTTCTTC.

This clonotype occurred many times. V usage is TRBV15 and J usage is TRBJ2-3, with 13 positions matching TRBD2. With 5 bases clipped from V and 3 bases from J, the junction kept 5 bases outside the gene matches. Germline CDR1 reads LNHNV; CDR2 reads YYDKDF (reference sequence). The CDR3 extends over 16 amino acids. DNA for the CDR3: TGTGCCACCAGCTTTAGGACTAGCGGGAGAACAGATACGCAGTATTTT. It is translated as CATSFRTSGRTDTQYF.

The rearrangement uses TRBV7-9 and TRBJ2-5, with D hard to call. Between the trimmed V and J ends, which lost 2 bases and 5 bases, there was a span of 12 bases. The CDR3 extends over 14 amino acids. CDR1 is SEHNR and CDR2 is FQNEAQ in the germline V gene (reference sequence). CDR3 amino acids: CASSLSGPWETQYF. In DNA, the CDR3 is TGTGCCAGCAGCTTATCCGGGCCCTGGGAGACCCAGTACTTC.